These 6 T cell receptor beta chains came from one sample sequenced in a study of control samples from healthy donors and cancer patients. Method: immunoSEQ multiplex PCR; TCRdb's copy keeps in-frame clones and lacks some. In the table there are about 170,000 clones, just over 90% of which are singletons. Sequencing input: blood. These receptors all stem from a woman aged 60-70 years in good health.

The chain couples TRBV6-5 to TRBJ1-1; a weak D match, TRBD1 (5 bases). The V end was cut by 8 bases, the J end by 4 bases, with 14 bases between. CDR3 length: 13 amino acids. Germline V gives CDR1 MNHEY, CDR2 SVGAGI. CDR3 nucleotides: TGTGCCAGCGGAAGGGGTCCCGTCACTGAAGCTTTCTTT. Its protein is CASGRGPVTEAFF.

This clone showed up just a few times. The chain is built from TRBV6-2 or TRBV6-3 and TRBJ1-5; 8 nucleotides agree with TRBD1. The germline CDR1 and CDR2 sequences are MNHEY and SVGEGT. CDR3 length: 14 amino acids. The V gene end was trimmed by 5 bases and the J gene end by 4 bases; junction bases not matched to a gene: 4. This chain's CDR3 is CASSATGGNQPQHF. The CDR3 region has the DNA TGTGCCAGCAGTGCAACAGGGGGTAATCAGCCCCAGCATTTT.

The V and J genes are TRBV9 and TRBJ2-7, with 8 nucleotides matching TRBD1. This CDR3 is 15 amino acids long. With V trimmed by 0 bases and J by 2 bases, 4 bases remained unmatched. CDR1 is SGDLS and CDR2 is YYNGEE in the germline V gene. CDR3 region: CASSVGTGLTYEQYF. In DNA form, the CDR3 reads TGTGCCAGCAGCGTAGGGACAGGGCTAACCTACGAGCAGTACTTC.

J is TRBJ2-3 and V is TRBV6-2 or TRBV6-3, with 11 positions matching TRBD2. CDR3 size: 17 residues. Germline V gene lookup returns CDR1 MNHEY and CDR2 SVGEGT. Trimming cost V 6 bases and J 5 bases; bases outside gene matches: 13. The CDR3 DNA reads as TGTGCCAGCAGCGGACTCTCGGGACTAGCGGTAAAAGATACGCAGTATTTT. This encodes CASSGLSGLAVKDTQYF.

The J gene is TRBJ2-1, the V gene TRBV5-8, with TRBD1 identical over 7 bases. From germline, CDR1 is SGHTS and CDR2 YDEGEE. There are 16 residues in the CDR3. The junction had 13 bases not matched to a gene; V was cut back by 6 bases and J by 4 bases. This CDR3 is CASTDPGTARYNEQFF. CDR3 in DNA: TGTGCCAGCACCGACCCCGGGACAGCAAGATACAATGAGCAGTTCTTC. Using reference TRBV5-8 and TRBJ2-1 for the parts outside the CDR3, the full variable domain is EAGVTQSPTHLIKTRGQQATLRCSPISGHTSVYWYQQALGLGLQFLLWYDEGEERNRGNFPPRFSGRQFPNYSSELNVNALELEDSALYLCASTDPGTARYNEQFFGPGTRLTVL.

This clone was seen just once. The chain combines TRBV27 with TRBJ2-7; unclear D gene. Germline values: CDR1 MNHEY, CDR2 SMNVEV (reference sequence). The CDR3 is 13 amino acids. V lost 8 bases and J lost 0, with 11 bases in between. CDR3 in DNA: TGTGCCAGCCGACTCCAGAGCTCCTACGAGCAGTACTTC. Amino acids: CASRLQSSYEQYF.